The rows below give T cell receptor beta chains drawn from one sample of a study of T cells in Graves' hyperthyroidism and ophthalmopathy. TCRdb redid the calling of the multiplex PCR reads with MiXCR, one entry per CDR3 protein. This table has under 400,000 distinct CDR3 sequences, around 18% appearing once. The sequencing input was blood. Receptors originate from a woman aged 40 to 50 with Graves' ophthalmopathy. The CDR3 runs from the conserved cysteine through the conserved F or W. A D gene is named only where the DNA matches it firmly. Not every row has a clone size; where given, it reads once, few, many or a size class.

clone size	V gene	D gene	J gene	CDR3 DNA	CDR3 protein
few	TRBV30	TRBD2	TRBJ2-3	TGTGCCTGGAGTCAACTAGCGGAGGGGGATACGCAGTATTTT	CAWSQLAEGDTQYF
NA	TRBV12-3/TRBV12-4	NA	TRBJ2-5	TGTGCCAGCACTATTACCCCCTTTGGGGGTGAGACCCAGTACTTC	CASTITPFGGETQYF
many	TRBV28	NA	TRBJ1-3	TGTGCCAGCAGTTTATTACAGGCCCGCTCTGGAAACACCATATATTTT	CASSLLQARSGNTIYF
many	TRBV4-1	TRBD1	TRBJ2-2	TGCGCCAGCAGCCAAGCAGGGGGCGCCGCCGGGGAGCTGTTTTTT	CASSQAGGAAGELFF
many	TRBV4-3	NA	TRBJ2-6	TGCGCCAGCAGCCGGTCGACTCACTCTGGGGCCAACGTCCTGACTTTC	CASSRSTHSGANVLTF
many	TRBV2	NA	TRBJ2-7	TGTGCCAGCAGACTTCCCAGAGCGGAGAGCTACGAGCAGTACTTC	CASRLPRAESYEQYF
many	TRBV19	NA	TRBJ1-5	TGTGCCAGTAGTAGGGCCCTGGCTGGTCAGCCCCAGCATTTT	CASSRALAGQPQHF
many	TRBV7-2	NA	TRBJ2-7	TGTGCCAGCAGCTTAGAACTCCCCTACGAGCAGTACTTC	CASSLELPYEQYF
NA	TRBV29-1	NA	TRBJ2-7	TGCAGCGTTGGTATCAACTCCCACGAGCAGTACTTC	CSVGINSHEQYF
few	TRBV3-1	NA	TRBJ1-1	TGTGCCAGCAGCCAAAAACCAAGGGACACTGAAGCTTTCTTT	CASSQKPRDTEAFF
many	TRBV20-1	NA	TRBJ2-5	TGCAGTGCTAGTTACCAGGGGGAGACCCAGTACTTC	CSASYQGETQYF
many	TRBV6-2/TRBV6-3	NA	TRBJ1-5	TGTGCCAGCAGTTACTCGAACGGATGGGGTCAGCCCCAGCATTTT	CASSYSNGWGQPQHF
NA	TRBV28	NA	TRBJ2-5	TGTGCCAGCAGTCCGGACAGAAAGACCCAGTACTTC	CASSPDRKTQYF
NA	TRBV6-1	NA	TRBJ1-2	TGTGCCAGCAGCCACCGCCGGTGGAGTGGCTACACCTTC	CASSHRRWSGYTF
many	TRBV10-1	NA	TRBJ2-5	TGCGCCAGCAGTGAACGGACACTAGAGACCCAGTACTTC	CASSERTLETQYF
many	TRBV27	TRBD1	TRBJ1-5	TGTGCCAGCAGTCGGGGACAGGGAGTAGTCAAGCCCCAGCATTTT	CASSRGQGVVKPQHF
few	TRBV28	NA	TRBJ2-5	TGTGCCAGCAGCGGACTAACAGGGAAGGTGATGGAGACCCAGTACTTC	CASSGLTGKVMETQYF
many	TRBV20-1	NA	TRBJ2-5	TGCAGTGCTAGCAACTGGGGACAAGAGACCCAGTACTTC	CSASNWGQETQYF
many	TRBV11-2	NA	TRBJ2-7	TGTGCCAGCAGCTTGGCCAGGACAGAGCAGTACTTC	CASSLARTEQYF
few	TRBV2	NA	TRBJ2-6	TGTGCCAGCAGTGAAGAGACAGGGGCCAACGTCCTGACTTTC	CASSEETGANVLTF
many	TRBV9	TRBD1	TRBJ2-5	TGTGCCAGCAGCGCTTGGACAGGGGGCGCAGAGACCCAGTACTTC	CASSAWTGGAETQYF
many	TRBV11-2	NA	TRBJ1-1	TGTGCCAGCAGCCCGGGGGGTAGGTGGGCTGAAGCTTTCTTT	CASSPGGRWAEAFF
many	TRBV12-3/TRBV12-4	TRBD1	TRBJ1-5	TGTGCCAGCAGTTCCGGACAGGCACGGCAGCCCCAGCATTTT	CASSSGQARQPQHF
many	TRBV10-3	NA	TRBJ1-5	TGTGCCATCAGTGAGTCGGGGCAAGGTGGTCAGCCCCAGCATTTT	CAISESGQGGQPQHF
many	TRBV9	NA	TRBJ2-7	TGTGCCAGCAGCGCCTCGGACTACAGCTCCTACGAGCAGTACTTC	CASSASDYSSYEQYF
many	TRBV5-1	NA	TRBJ2-7	TGCGCCAGCAGCTTGTACCCACCCGAGGACCCGAACTCCTACGAGCAGTACTTC	CASSLYPPEDPNSYEQYF
many	TRBV15	NA	TRBJ2-6	TGTGCCACCAGCAGAGGGGGCGATGGGGCCAACGTCCTGACTTTC	CATSRGGDGANVLTF
many	TRBV7-2	NA	TRBJ2-2	TGTGCCAGCAGCTTAGCGGGGGCCGGGGAGCTGTTTTTT	CASSLAGAGELFF
NA	TRBV13	TRBD2	TRBJ2-7	TGTGCCAGCGCTCTAGCGGGGAAGCACTACGAGCAGTACTTC	CASALAGKHYEQYF
NA	TRBV10-3	NA	TRBJ2-5	TGTGCCATCAGTGGGCAGACCACCCAAGAGACCCAGTACTTC	CAISGQTTQETQYF
NA	TRBV12-3/TRBV12-4	TRBD2	TRBJ2-5	TGTGCCAGCAGTTTCCCGAGCGGGGGAGAGACCCAGTACTTC	CASSFPSGGETQYF
many	TRBV9	TRBD1	TRBJ1-4	TGTGCCAGCAGCGTTACAGGGGTCGGAGAGGATGGAAAACTGTTTTTT	CASSVTGVGEDGKLFF